This TCR beta chain was profiled in a study of shared T cell receptors in the human thymus. CDR1 is GTSNPN, CDR2 SVGIG, per germline (reference sequence). The CDR3 is 16 residues long. Unmatched junction bases numbered 9, after V lost 0 bases and J lost 3 bases. TCRdb's table, derived via immunoSEQ multiplex PCR, lists solely in-frame clones and lacks some. The repertoire includes 550,000 to 800,000 clones, 80% to 90% of them detected once, and 0.0095% to 0.013% sits in the top ten. These sequences were also reported in another study, on human thymus T cells.

The chain recombines TRBV30 with TRBJ2-3, with 7 bases that match TRBD2. This receptor was obtained from a girl in the first two years of life with a congenital heart defect. Source material: thymocytes. The CDR3 nucleotides read TGTGCCTGGAGTGTCGGACTCCGACTAGCAACAGATACGCAGTATTTT. It specifies CAWSVGLRLATDTQYF.